This T cell receptor (beta chain) was observed in a study of control samples from healthy donors and cancer patients. Profiled with immunoSEQ multiplex PCR; TCRdb holds only in-frame clones, not every one. This table holds 130,000 or so clones, about 93% found once. The V gene end was trimmed by 0 bases and the J gene end by 9 bases; junction bases not matched to a gene: 3. CDR1 SGDLS and CDR2 YYNGEE come from the germline V gene. This CDR3 is built from 14 residues. V and J are TRBV9 and TRBJ1-6, with TRBD1 identical over 7 bases. The sample consisted of PBMCs. This clonotype was obtained from a man aged 55 to 70 with colorectal cancer. The CDR3 DNA is TGTGCCAGCAGCGTAGGACAGGGAAGTTCACCCCTCCACTTT. Translated, it gives CASSVGQGSSPLHF. Supplemented by reference TRBV9 and TRBJ1-6, the full variable domain reads DSGVTQTPKHLITATGQRVTLRCSPRSGDLSVYWYQQSLDQGLQFLIQYYNGEERAKGNILERFSAQQFPDLHSELNLSSLELGDSALYFCASSVGQGSSPLHFGNGTRLTVT.